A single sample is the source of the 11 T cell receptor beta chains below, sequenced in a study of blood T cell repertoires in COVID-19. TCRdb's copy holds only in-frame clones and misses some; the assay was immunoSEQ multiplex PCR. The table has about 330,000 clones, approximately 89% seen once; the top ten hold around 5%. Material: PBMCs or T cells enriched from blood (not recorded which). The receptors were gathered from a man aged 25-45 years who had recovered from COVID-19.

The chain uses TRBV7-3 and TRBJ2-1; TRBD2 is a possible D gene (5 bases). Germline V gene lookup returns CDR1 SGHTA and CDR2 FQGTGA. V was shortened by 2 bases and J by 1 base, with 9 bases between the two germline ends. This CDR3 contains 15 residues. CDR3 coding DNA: TGTGCCAGCAGCTTAGGGAGTTGGTCCTACAATGAGCAGTTCTTC. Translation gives CASSLGSWSYNEQFF. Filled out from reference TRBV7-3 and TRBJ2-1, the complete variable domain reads GAGVSQTPSNKVTEKGKYVELRCDPISGHTALYWYRQSLGQGPEFLIYFQGTGAADDSGLPNDRFFAVRPEGSVSTLKIQRTERGDSAVYLCASSLGSWSYNEQFFGPGTRLTVL.

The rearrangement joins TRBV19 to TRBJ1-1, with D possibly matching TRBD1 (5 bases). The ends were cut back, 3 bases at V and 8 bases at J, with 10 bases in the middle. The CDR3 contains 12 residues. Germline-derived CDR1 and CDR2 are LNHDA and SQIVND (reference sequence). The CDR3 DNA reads TGTGCCAGTAGTATCGCCAGGGCCGAAGCTTTCTTT. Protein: CASSIARAEAFF. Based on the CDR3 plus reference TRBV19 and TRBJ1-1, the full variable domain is DGGITQSPKYLFRKEGQNVTLSCEQNLNHDAMYWYRQDPGQGLRLIYYSQIVNDFQKGDIAEGYSVSREKKESFPLTVTSAQKNPTAFYLCASSIARAEAFFGQGTRLTVV.

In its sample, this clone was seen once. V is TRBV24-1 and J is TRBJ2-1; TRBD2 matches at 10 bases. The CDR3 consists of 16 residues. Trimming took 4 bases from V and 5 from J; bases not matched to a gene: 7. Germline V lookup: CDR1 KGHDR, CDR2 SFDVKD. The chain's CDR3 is CATSDLSGGDHNEQFF. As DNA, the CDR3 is TGTGCCACCAGTGACCTAAGCGGGGGGGATCACAATGAGCAGTTCTTC.

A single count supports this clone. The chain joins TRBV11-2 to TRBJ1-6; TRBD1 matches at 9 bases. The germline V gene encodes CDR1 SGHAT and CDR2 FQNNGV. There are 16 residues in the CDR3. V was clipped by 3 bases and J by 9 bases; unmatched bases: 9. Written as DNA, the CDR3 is TGTGCCAGCAGCTTGGACGGACAGGGGTACGGTTCACCCCTCCACTTT. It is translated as CASSLDGQGYGSPLHF.

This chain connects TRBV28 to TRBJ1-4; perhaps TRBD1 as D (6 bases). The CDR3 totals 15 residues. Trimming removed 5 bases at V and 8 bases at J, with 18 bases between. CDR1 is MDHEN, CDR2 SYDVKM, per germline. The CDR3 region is CASSRTARPREKLFF. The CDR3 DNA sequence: TGTGCCAGCAGTCGGACAGCTCGGCCTCGGGAAAAACTGTTTTTT.

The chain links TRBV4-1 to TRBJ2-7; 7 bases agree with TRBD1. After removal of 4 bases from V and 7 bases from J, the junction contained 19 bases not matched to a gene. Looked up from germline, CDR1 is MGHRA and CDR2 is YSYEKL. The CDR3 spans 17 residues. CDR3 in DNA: TGCGCCAGCAGCCGTCGTACAGGGGCGAACTTGGTGGGGGAGCAGTACTTC. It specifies CASSRRTGANLVGEQYF.

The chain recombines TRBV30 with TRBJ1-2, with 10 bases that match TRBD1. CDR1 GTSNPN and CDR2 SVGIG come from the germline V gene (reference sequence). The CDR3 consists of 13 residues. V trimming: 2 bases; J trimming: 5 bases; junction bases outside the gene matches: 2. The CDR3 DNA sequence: TGTGCCTGGAGTCGACAGGGGGCGTATGGCTACACCTTC. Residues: CAWSRQGAYGYTF.

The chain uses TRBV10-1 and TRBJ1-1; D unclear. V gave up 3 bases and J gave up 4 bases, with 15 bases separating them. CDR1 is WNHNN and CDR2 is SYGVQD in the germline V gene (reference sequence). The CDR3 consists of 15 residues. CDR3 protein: CASSDNPTWSTEAFF. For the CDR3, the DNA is TGCGCCAGCAGTGATAACCCCACTTGGAGCACTGAAGCTTTCTTT.

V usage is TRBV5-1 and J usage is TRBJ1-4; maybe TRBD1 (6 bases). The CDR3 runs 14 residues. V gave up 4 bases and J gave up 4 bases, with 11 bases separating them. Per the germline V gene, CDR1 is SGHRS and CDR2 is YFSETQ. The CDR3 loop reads CASSPGTNNEKLFF. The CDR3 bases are TGCGCCAGCAGCCCCGGGACAAATAATGAAAAACTGTTTTTT. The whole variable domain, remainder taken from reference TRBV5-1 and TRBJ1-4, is KAGVTQTPRYLIKTRGQQVTLSCSPISGHRSVSWYQQTPGQGLQFLFEYFSETQRNKGNFPGRFSGRQFSNSRSEMNVSTLELGDSALYLCASSPGTNNEKLFFGSGTQLSVL.

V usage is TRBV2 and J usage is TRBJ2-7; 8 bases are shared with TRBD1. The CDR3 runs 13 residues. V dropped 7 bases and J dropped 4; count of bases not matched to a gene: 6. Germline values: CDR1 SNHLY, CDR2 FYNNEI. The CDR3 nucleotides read TGTGCCAGCATTAGGGACAGGCAGTACGAGCAGTACTTC. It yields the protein CASIRDRQYEQYF. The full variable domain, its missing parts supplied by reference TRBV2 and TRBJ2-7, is EPEVTQTPSHQVTQMGQEVILRCVPISNHLYFYWYRQILGQKVEFLVSFYNNEISEKSEIFDDQFSVERPDGSNFTLKIRSTKLEDSAMYFCASIRDRQYEQYFGPGTRLTVT.

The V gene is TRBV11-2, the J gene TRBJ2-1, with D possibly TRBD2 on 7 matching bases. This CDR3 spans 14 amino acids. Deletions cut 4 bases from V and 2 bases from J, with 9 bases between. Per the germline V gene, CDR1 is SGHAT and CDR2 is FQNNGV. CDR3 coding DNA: TGTGCCAGCAGCTCGGGGGGCCCCTACAATGAGCAGTTCTTC. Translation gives CASSSGGPYNEQFF.